This T cell receptor beta chain was found in a study of T cells after yellow fever vaccination. This clonotype was detected only a few times. A universal primer site and UMIs were added as TCR cDNA was made by 5'RACE template switching. TCRdb used MiXCR to reprocess the 5' RACE reads, holding one entry per CDR3 protein. The sample carries 100,000 to 150,000 distinct CDR3 sequences, more than 6% recorded once. The V and J ends lost 2 bases and 5 bases respectively, with 9 bases between them. CDR3 length equals 13 residues. Germline V gives CDR1 SGHTA, CDR2 FQGNSA. The sequence was obtained from a man aged 18 to 30 who received the YFV17D yellow fever vaccine. The chain recombines TRBV7-2 with TRBJ2-5; D might be TRBD2 (5 bases). This specimen consisted of CD4+ T cells sorted from PBMCs, obtained 10 days after the first yellow fever vaccination. This CDR3 reads CASSLTLAETQYF. The CDR3 DNA follows: TGTGCCAGCAGCTTAACCCTAGCCGAGACCCAGTACTTC. Looking up the rest from reference TRBV7-2 and TRBJ2-5 gives the full variable domain: GAGVSQSPSNKVTEKGKDVELRCDPISGHTALYWYRQSLGQGLEFLIYFQGNSAPDKSGLPSDRFSAERTGGSVSTLTIQRTQQEDSAVYLCASSLTLAETQYFGPGTRLLVL.